The TCR beta chain described here comes from a study of cytomegalovirus exposure and HLA in healthy donors. PCR was performed using 60 Vbeta and 13 Jbeta primers. Repertoires were generated with immunoSEQ multiplex PCR, while TCRdb's copy carries only in-frame clones and drops some. This table holds 85,000 to 100,000 clones, 86% found once. On this clone itself: The target antigen is unknown.

General study results and limits: HLA alleles were associated with 16,000 or so TCR beta sequences in a later analysis at 0.05 false discovery rate. Relative to equally common others, HLA-associated TCR beta chains showed greater clonal expansion in a later analysis. The number of N-insertions in an Asian-associated ancestry cluster was reportedly below the 666-donor mean in a later analysis.

This CDR3 has 16 residues. CDR1 MGHRA and CDR2 YSYEKL come from the germline V gene. The V and J ends lost 0 bases and 0 bases respectively, with 12 bases between them. Sequences were obtained from PBMCs. This chain links TRBV4-1 with TRBJ2-7; D might be TRBD2 (6 bases). The sequence derives from a man aged 25 to 45 in good health and CMV-seropositive. The DNA of the CDR3 is TGCGCCAGCAGCCAAGATGCTAGCGCTTACTCCTACGAGCAGTACTTC. As protein: CASSQDASAYSYEQYF.